This T cell receptor (beta chain) is drawn from a study of graft-versus-host responses after intestinal transplantation. Looking at the study overall: Multivisceral, liver-intestinal, or isolated intestinal grafts went to recipients. Every recipient underwent anti-thymocyte globulin induction, then tacrolimus and steroids for roughly three years.

Produced via immunoSEQ multiplex PCR; TCRdb's table is partial and in-frame only. The sample carries about 85,000 clones, around 93% recorded once. In the case of this clone: Its antigen remains unknown.

The sequence was collected from a human donor who was the organ donor for an intestinal transplant. The specimen comprised unstimulated CD8+ T cells sorted from spleen or lymph node cells, sampled before transplant.

The CDR3 here is CASSVVGNPSGNTIYF. The CDR3 bases are TGTGCCAGCAGCGTAGTGGGTAATCCTTCTGGAAACACCATATATTTT. V and J are TRBV9 and TRBJ1-3; D uncertain. The ends were cut back, 0 bases at V and 1 base at J, with 11 bases in the middle. The CDR3 length is 16 residues. CDR1 is SGDLS, CDR2 YYNGEE, per germline.